This TCR beta chain was documented in a study of PD-L1 blockade in urothelial cancer. The overall study: Anywhere from 0 to 3 prior chemotherapy regimens had been received by patients.

General study points: Blood TCR clonality below the median before treatment was a predictor of better survival.

Of note for this clone: Its target is unknown.

Germline V lookup: CDR1 SGHTA, CDR2 FQGNSA. The CDR3 sequence is 12 residues long. Trimming left V 5 bases short and J 9 bases short, with 14 bases between. Assay used: immunoSEQ multiplex PCR; TCRdb lists only in-frame clones, some missing. The data contain under 35,000 clones, 89% of them singletons. The time point: peripheral blood 6 weeks after treatment start. It was locally advanced or metastatic urothelial carcinoma that patients had. The TCR originated in a man older than 75 with urothelial cancer. The specimen comprised PBMCs, sampled around atezolizumab (anti-PD-L1) treatment. The chain joins TRBV7-2 to TRBJ2-7, with D maybe TRBD2 (7 bases). As DNA, the CDR3 is TGTGCCAGCAGCGGGGGGGCCAAGCTGCAGTACTTC. This encodes CASSGGAKLQYF. The whole variable domain, filled in from reference TRBV7-2 and TRBJ2-7, reads GAGVSQSPSNKVTEKGKDVELRCDPISGHTALYWYRQSLGQGLEFLIYFQGNSAPDKSGLPSDRFSAERTGGSVSTLTIQRTQQEDSAVYLCASSGGAKLQYFGPGTRLTVT.